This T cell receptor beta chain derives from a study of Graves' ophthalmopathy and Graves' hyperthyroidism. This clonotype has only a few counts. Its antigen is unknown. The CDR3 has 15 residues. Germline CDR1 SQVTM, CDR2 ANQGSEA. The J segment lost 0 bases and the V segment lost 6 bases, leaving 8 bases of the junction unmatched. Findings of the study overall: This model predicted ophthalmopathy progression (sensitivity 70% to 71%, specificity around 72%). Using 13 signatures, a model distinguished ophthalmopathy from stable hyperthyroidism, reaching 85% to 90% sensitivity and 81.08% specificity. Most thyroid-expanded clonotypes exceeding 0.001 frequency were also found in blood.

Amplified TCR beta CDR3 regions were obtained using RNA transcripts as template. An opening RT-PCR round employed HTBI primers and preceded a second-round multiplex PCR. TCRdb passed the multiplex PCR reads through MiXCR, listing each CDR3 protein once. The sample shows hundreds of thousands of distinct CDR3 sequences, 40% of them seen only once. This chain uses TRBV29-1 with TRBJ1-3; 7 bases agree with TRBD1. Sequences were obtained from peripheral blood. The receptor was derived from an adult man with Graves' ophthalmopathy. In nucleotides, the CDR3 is TGCAGCGTGGACGTTACAGGGGCCTCTGGAAACACCATATATTTT. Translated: CSVDVTGASGNTIYF.